This T cell receptor beta chain comes out of a study of cytomegalovirus exposure and HLA in healthy donors. Whole-study findings and limits: Cytomegalovirus-associated TCR beta chains were listed, numbering over 150. When a later analysis was performed, an Asian-associated ancestry cluster reportedly had fewer N-insertions than the roughly 640-donor mean. A few chains linked to CMV were shown in vitro to be specific for CMV antigens.

Turning to this clone: Its cognate antigen is unknown.

In the PCR, 60 Vbeta and 13 Jbeta primers were used. The repertoire was sequenced with immunoSEQ multiplex PCR; TCRdb's copy has only in-frame clones and lacks some. The repertoire holds under 140,000 clones, with 70% to 90% as singletons. The trim removed 4 bases at V and 6 bases at J, leaving 9 bases unmatched. CDR1 and CDR2 from the germline V gene are MNHNY and SVGAGI (reference sequence). The CDR3 length is 15 residues. Specimen: PBMCs. The genes are TRBV6-6 and TRBJ1-5; 7 nucleotides agree with TRBD1. The origin of this receptor is a man aged 35-49 years in good health and CMV-seronegative. CDR3 loop: CASSSGTDPGQPQHF. The CDR3 DNA sequence: TGTGCCAGCAGTTCGGGGACAGACCCTGGTCAGCCCCAGCATTTT.